This TCR beta chain was sequenced in a study of shared clonotypes between healthy human individuals. For the study at large: A donor's plate count was three for CD4 naive and three for CD4 memory; CD8 naive had two and CD8 memory one. Study-wide findings and caveats: Generation probability values for non-shared clonotypes were lower than those for clonotypes shared by all four donors. Across a handful of donors, naive CD4 shared around 5%, naive CD8 3.5% to 4%, memory CD4 2% to 2.5%, memory CD8 roughly 0.37%.

The sample holds a few counts of this clone. The antigen is undetermined. Produced via immunoSEQ multiplex PCR; TCRdb's table is partial and in-frame only. Found here are some 300,000 clones, less than 75% of them singletons; the top ten hold 10%. The sample comprised memory CD4+ T cells sorted from blood. Regarding subset: CD45RA-negative fraction. This receptor was obtained from a young man in good health.

The CDR3 spells CASGGDVNTEAFF. Here the CDR3 DNA reads TGTGCCAGCGGAGGGGACGTTAACACTGAAGCTTTCTTT. The rearrangement joins TRBV2 to TRBJ1-1; a weak D match, TRBD1 (5 bases). Germline CDR1 reads SNHLY; CDR2 reads FYNNEI. The V end lost 8 bases, the J end lost 2 bases, and 12 bases lay between the germline ends. This CDR3 is built from 13 residues.